A selection of T cell receptor beta chains follows, all from one sample in a study of T cells in localized non-small cell lung cancer. This table comes from immunoSEQ multiplex PCR, and its TCRdb copy is limited to in-frame clones, with some not included. The sample yields over a thousand clones, 25% to 30% seen once. Source: normal lung tissue next to the tumor, taken before any cancer treatment. The receptors originated from a woman between 18 and 50 years old with stage III lung adenocarcinoma. CDR3s leave out the opening cysteine and the closing phenylalanine or tryptophan. The order of the fields is V gene, CDR3 protein.

v_gene: TRBV29-1; CDR3aa: SGMGHPGTEAF